A selection of T cell receptor beta chains follows, all from one sample in a study of blood T cell repertoires in COVID-19. The method was immunoSEQ multiplex PCR; TCRdb's version includes in-frame clones alone and lacks a portion of them. Of around 70,000 clones listed, less than 90% are singletons. Sequencing input: peripheral blood. All receptors derive from a man aged 45 to 65 with COVID-19, enrolled during active disease. The CDR3 runs from the conserved cysteine through the conserved F or W. Fields, in order: V gene, clone size, J gene, D gene, CDR3 protein, CDR3 DNA. A D gene is named only where the DNA matches it firmly. The listing skips clone size in some rows; elsewhere it reads once, few, many or a size class.

TRBV5-6,NA,TRBJ2-5,TRBD1,CASTPTPGTGETQYF,TGTGCCAGCACCCCCACCCCGGGGACAGGCGAGACCCAGTACTTC
TRBV19,once,TRBJ2-2,TRBD1,CASSRGQVITGELFF,TGTGCCAGTAGTAGAGGACAGGTAATCACCGGGGAGCTGTTTTTT
TRBV5-6,NA,TRBJ2-3,TRBD2,CASSLGGRAPDTQYF,TGTGCCAGCAGCTTGGGCGGGAGGGCCCCAGATACGCAGTATTTT
TRBV29-1,NA,TRBJ2-3,TRBD1,CSSRALRQGATDTQYF,TGCAGTTCTCGGGCCCTTCGACAGGGGGCTACAGATACGCAGTATTTT
TRBV20-1,NA,TRBJ1-2,NA,CSASHTGFGYTF,TGCAGTGCTAGTCACACGGGTTTTGGCTACACCTTC
TRBV28,NA,TRBJ1-1,NA,CASSLSGTPVAFF,TGTGCCAGCAGTTTATCAGGGACTCCTGTAGCTTTCTTT
TRBV5-1,NA,TRBJ2-3,NA,CASSLARRGTDTQYF,TGCGCCAGCAGCTTGGCCCGGCGGGGCACAGATACGCAGTATTTT
TRBV11-1,NA,TRBJ2-2,NA,CASSFRVTGELFF,TGTGCCAGCAGCTTTCGGGTCACCGGGGAGCTGTTTTTT
TRBV12-1,NA,TRBJ2-7,NA,CASPQWRQGASFRIYEQYF,TGTGCCAGCCCCCAATGGCGACAGGGGGCCTCTTTTAGGATCTACGAGCAGTACTTC
TRBV6-5,NA,TRBJ2-7,TRBD2,CASSRASGGPYEQYF,TGTGCCAGCAGCCGAGCGAGCGGGGGACCCTACGAGCAGTACTTC
TRBV7-3,NA,TRBJ2-7,TRBD2,CASSFPLAGGPRSSYEQYF,TGTGCCAGCAGCTTCCCGTTAGCGGGAGGGCCGAGGAGCTCCTACGAGCAGTACTTC
TRBV6-5,NA,TRBJ2-3,TRBD1,CASSPQTGATDTQYF,TGTGCCAGCAGTCCCCAGACAGGGGCCACAGATACGCAGTATTTT
TRBV18,NA,TRBJ2-2,TRBD1,CASSPQGAGGELFF,TGTGCCAGCTCACCACAGGGGGCTGGCGGGGAGCTGTTTTTT
TRBV9,NA,TRBJ1-1,NA,CASSRQHNTEAFF,TGTGCCAGCAGCCGACAGCATAACACTGAAGCTTTCTTT
TRBV5-1,NA,TRBJ2-5,TRBD2,CASSFVGTSPQETQYF,TGCGCCAGCAGCTTCGTAGGGACTAGCCCCCAAGAGACCCAGTACTTC
TRBV27,NA,TRBJ1-1,NA,CASSSYREKNTEAFF,TGTGCCAGCAGTTCCTACAGGGAAAAGAACACTGAAGCTTTCTTT
TRBV2,NA,TRBJ1-2,NA,CASRATGNYGYTF,TGTGCCAGCAGGGCGACTGGGAACTATGGCTACACCTTC